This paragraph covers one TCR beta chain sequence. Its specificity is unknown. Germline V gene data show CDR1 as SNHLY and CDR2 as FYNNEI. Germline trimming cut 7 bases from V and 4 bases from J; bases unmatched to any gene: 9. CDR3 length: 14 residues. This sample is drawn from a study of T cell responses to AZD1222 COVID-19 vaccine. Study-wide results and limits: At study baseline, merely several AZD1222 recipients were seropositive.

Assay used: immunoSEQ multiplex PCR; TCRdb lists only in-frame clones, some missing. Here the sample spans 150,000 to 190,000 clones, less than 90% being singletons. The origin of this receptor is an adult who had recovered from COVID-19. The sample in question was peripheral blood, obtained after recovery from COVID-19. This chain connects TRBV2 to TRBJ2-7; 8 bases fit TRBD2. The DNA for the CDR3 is TGTGCCAGCATCGATACAACGGGGGGGTACGAGCAGTACTTC. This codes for CASIDTTGGYEQYF. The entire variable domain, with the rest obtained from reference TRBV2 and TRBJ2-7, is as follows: EPEVTQTPSHQVTQMGQEVILRCVPISNHLYFYWYRQILGQKVEFLVSFYNNEISEKSEIFDDQFSVERPDGSNFTLKIRSTKLEDSAMYFCASIDTTGGYEQYFGPGTRLTVT.